Shown below are 8 T cell receptor beta chains from a single sample sequenced in a study of molecular identifiers for immune sequencing clone quantification. TCRdb processed the PCR reads anew with MiXCR; each CDR3 protein has one entry. The sample carries 10,000 or so distinct CDR3 sequences, 18% recorded once. What was sequenced was naive CD8+ T cells from blood, with Jurkat cell RNA spiked in. Subset of the sample: FACS-sorted CD8+CD4-CCR7+CD45RA+ naive T cells. These receptors originate from a human donor in good health. Some libraries in this study had Jurkat cell RNA spiked in.

This clonotype qualifies as medium-sized. This chain links TRBV7-9 with TRBJ2-7, with TRBD2 identical over 15 bases. CDR3 length equals 16 residues. Germline V gives CDR1 SEHNR, CDR2 FQNEAQ (reference sequence). With 4 bases clipped from V and 7 bases from J, the junction kept 8 bases outside the gene matches. CDR3 DNA: TGTGCCAGCAGCTCCGGACTAGCGGGGGGGAGTTGGGAGCAGTACTTC. It translates to CASSSGLAGGSWEQYF. Variable domain in full (rest from reference TRBV7-9 and TRBJ2-7): DTGVSQNPRHKITKRGQNVTFRCDPISEHNRLYWYRQTLGQGPEFLTYFQNEAQLEKSRLLSDRFSAERPKGSFSTLEIQRTEQGDSAMYLCASSSGLAGGSWEQYFGPGTRLTVT.

In its sample, this clonotype is medium-sized. This chain links TRBV13 with TRBJ2-3, with TRBD1 as a possible D gene (6 bases). Germline CDR1 and CDR2: PRHDT and FYEKMQ (reference sequence). The V gene lost 1 base and the J gene lost 2 bases, with 16 bases spanning the gap. CDR3 length: 17 amino acids. The CDR3 protein is CASSLESGQKATDTQYF. CDR3 coding DNA: TGTGCCAGCAGCTTAGAAAGCGGACAGAAAGCCACAGATACGCAGTATTTT.

This clonotype is medium-sized (0.01 to 0.1%). CDR3 DNA: TGTGCCAGCAGTTACAAGGGGGGGGGGCGCGAGCAGTACTTC. Protein sequence: CASSYKGGGREQYF. This chain connects TRBV6-5 to TRBJ2-7; maybe TRBD2 (7 bases). Trimming pared 2 bases from V and 6 bases from J, leaving 14 bases between. The CDR3 covers 14 residues. Germline CDR1 MNHEY, CDR2 SVGAGI.

Of note for this clonotype: A much larger clone sits a single nucleotide away, making a read error possible. The chain recombines TRBV19 with TRBJ2-7; D might be TRBD1 (6 bases). Per the germline V gene, CDR1 is LNHDA and CDR2 is SQIVND (reference sequence). This CDR3 spans 15 amino acids. CDR3 in amino acids: CASSIVTGKFVERYF. As DNA, the CDR3 is TGTGCCAGTAGTATAGTTACAGGGAAGTTCGTCGAGCGGTACTTC.

Details on this clonotype: A much larger clone is a single base away; this may be a read error. The chain couples TRBV7-6 to TRBJ2-5, with a tentative D call TRBD1 (5 bases). The V end was cut by 6 bases, the J end by 5 bases, with 16 bases between. The CDR3 is 14 residues long. Germline CDR1 and CDR2: SGHVS and FNYEAQ. The CDR3 here is CASRPSLGPETQYF. The CDR3, as DNA: TGTGCCAGCAGACCGAGCTTGGGGCCGGAGACCCAGTACTTC.

The chain recombines TRBV5-4 with TRBJ2-5, with 8 bases fitting TRBD2. The germline V gene has CDR1 SGHNT and CDR2 YYREEE (reference sequence). CDR3 length: 16 residues. The V and J ends lost 1 base and 5 bases, in that order; junction bases with no gene match: 10. The CDR3 region is CASSLWGSGRGETQYF. The CDR3 DNA reads as TGTGCCAGCAGCTTGTGGGGAAGCGGGAGAGGGGAGACCCAGTACTTC.

This clonotype appeared a few times. This sequence joins TRBV11-2 and TRBJ2-7; no clear D gene. The germline CDR1 and CDR2 sequences are SGHAT and FQNNGV. The CDR3 consists of 12 residues. Trimming stripped 3 bases from V and 5 bases from J, with 8 bases between. DNA for the CDR3: TGTGCCAGCAGCTTTCAGCCCGACGAGCAGTACTTC. It codes for CASSFQPDEQYF.

This clonotype is deemed medium-sized (0.01 to 0.1%). This chain's CDR3 is CASSPTDRPFEQYF. The CDR3 nucleotides are TGCGCCAGCAGCCCCACAGACAGACCCTTCGAGCAGTACTTC. V is TRBV4-3 and J is TRBJ2-7; D may be TRBD1 (5 bases). Between the trimmed V and J ends, which lost 4 bases and 6 bases, there was a span of 16 bases. The V gene's germline CDR1 is LGHNA and CDR2 YSLEER. This CDR3 is 14 amino acids long.